Listed below are T cell receptor beta chains from one sample, sequenced in a study of T cell responses to AZD1222 COVID-19 vaccine. Sequencing used immunoSEQ multiplex PCR; TCRdb keeps in-frame clones, though not all of them. The sample includes 150,000 to 200,000 clones, about 91% of them seen just once. The sequencing used peripheral blood, collected on day 0 of AZD1222 vaccination. Receptor source: an adult in good health. Each CDR3 is given with its conserved first and last residue. The D gene is left open where the match is weak. Clone size is shown for a subset of rows, as once, few, many or a class of expanded clone.

-	TRBV6-2/TRBV6-3	-	TRBJ1-2	CASSYSRAGNYGYTF	TGTGCCAGCAGTTACTCCCGGGCCGGTAACTATGGCTACACCTTC
-	TRBV7-2	TRBD2	TRBJ2-7	CASSFSGTSGSYYEQYF	TGTGCCAGCAGCTTCTCCGGGACTAGCGGGAGTTACTACGAGCAGTACTTC
-	TRBV7-3	-	TRBJ2-1	CASSRMSGNEQFF	TGTGCCAGCAGCCGAATGAGCGGTAATGAGCAGTTCTTC
-	TRBV19	-	TRBJ1-5	CASGRDRDQPQHF	TGTGCCAGTGGCCGGGACCGAGATCAGCCCCAGCATTTT
-	TRBV7-3	-	TRBJ1-2	CASSPAGTLYGYTF	TGTGCCAGCAGCCCGGCCGGGACTCTCTATGGCTACACCTTC
-	TRBV24-1	TRBD2	TRBJ2-1	CATSEPRLAGGNEQFF	TGTGCCACCAGTGAACCCAGACTAGCGGGAGGGAATGAGCAGTTCTTC
-	TRBV30	TRBD2	TRBJ2-3	CAWSPPRAGADTQYF	TGTGCCTGGAGCCCCCCCCGAGCGGGAGCAGATACGCAGTATTTT
-	TRBV11-2	-	TRBJ1-5	CASSLLGAGQPQHF	TGTGCCAGCAGCTTATTGGGGGCGGGGCAGCCCCAGCATTTT
-	TRBV7-8	TRBD1	TRBJ2-5	CASSESDRGKGETQYF	TGTGCCAGCAGCGAATCTGACAGGGGAAAAGGAGAGACCCAGTACTTC
-	TRBV5-1	-	TRBJ1-5	CASSTTGNQPQHF	TGCGCCAGCAGCACCACAGGGAATCAGCCCCAGCATTTT
-	TRBV11-2	-	TRBJ1-2	CASRIGQNPVLWDGYTF	TGTGCCAGCAGGATCGGGCAGAACCCTGTTCTCTGGGATGGCTACACCTTC
-	TRBV5-1	TRBD1	TRBJ2-7	CASSPPGDRQYF	TGCGCCAGCAGCCCCCCCGGGGACAGGCAGTACTTC
-	TRBV28	-	TRBJ1-2	CASSSLGEDYFCGYTF	TGTGCCAGCAGTTCCTTAGGGGAGGACTACTTCTGTGGCTACACCTTC
-	TRBV18	-	TRBJ2-3	CASSPDGTSTDTQYF	TGTGCCAGCTCACCGGACGGGACTAGCACAGATACGCAGTATTTT
-	TRBV9	TRBD2	TRBJ2-1	CASSVDSGGYNEQFF	TGTGCCAGCAGCGTGGATAGCGGGGGGTACAATGAGCAGTTCTTC
once	TRBV11-3	-	TRBJ2-1	CASSPGAAGVRHEQFF	TGTGCCAGCAGCCCCGGAGCGGCAGGGGTCAGGCATGAGCAGTTCTTC
-	TRBV5-1	-	TRBJ1-6	CASSSSGSNNSPLHF	TGCGCCAGCAGTTCGTCGGGCAGCAATAATTCACCCCTCCACTTT
-	TRBV5-4	-	TRBJ2-3	CASSQGGLFFSTDTQYF	TGTGCCAGCAGCCAAGGAGGGCTGTTTTTTTCCACAGATACGCAGTATTTT
-	TRBV29-1	-	TRBJ2-1	CSVISHSSSYNEQFF	TGCAGCGTTATAAGCCATTCGAGCTCCTACAATGAGCAGTTCTTC
few	TRBV10-3	TRBD1	TRBJ1-6	CAISGPQGINSPLHF	TGTGCCATCAGTGGCCCACAGGGGATCAATTCACCCCTCCACTTT
-	TRBV12-5	TRBD2	TRBJ2-7	CASGEGPPGLALSSYEQYF	TGTGCTAGTGGTGAAGGTCCCCCGGGACTAGCGTTAAGCTCCTACGAGCAGTACTTC
-	TRBV15	TRBD1	TRBJ2-7	CATSGGTGASYEQYF	TGTGCCACCAGCGGAGGGACAGGCGCCTCCTACGAGCAGTACTTC
-	TRBV5-5	-	TRBJ2-1	CASSLILGRGRNEQFF	TGTGCCAGCAGCCTCATCTTGGGCAGGGGAAGGAATGAGCAGTTCTTC
-	TRBV27	TRBD2	TRBJ2-5	CASSPGLAGVSRETQYF	TGTGCCAGCAGCCCTGGACTAGCGGGAGTCAGCAGGGAGACCCAGTACTTC
-	TRBV19	-	TRBJ2-3	CASSIVGTNTDTQYF	TGTGCCAGTAGTATAGTGGGGACAAACACAGATACGCAGTATTTT
-	TRBV6-5	TRBD1	TRBJ1-5	CASSGTGVNQPQHF	TGTGCCAGCAGCGGGACAGGGGTCAATCAGCCCCAGCATTTT
-	TRBV30	-	TRBJ1-2	CAWSARGDGYTF	TGTGCCTGGAGTGCGAGGGGGGACGGCTACACCTTC
-	TRBV6-1	TRBD2	TRBJ2-1	CASSESVAGARDEQFF	TGTGCCAGCAGCGAATCAGTAGCGGGAGCGCGGGATGAGCAGTTCTTC
once	TRBV2	-	TRBJ1-2	CASSEALRYGYTF	TGTGCCAGCAGTGAAGCGCTTCGGTATGGCTACACCTTC
-	TRBV27	-	TRBJ2-3	CASSSQSRDAWDTQYF	TGTGCCAGCAGCTCACAATCCAGGGATGCGTGGGATACGCAGTATTTT
-	TRBV5-4	TRBD1	TRBJ1-3	CASSLGPRQGGGNTIYF	TGTGCCAGCAGCTTGGGCCCACGACAGGGGGGCGGAAACACCATATATTTT
-	TRBV28	TRBD1	TRBJ2-7	CASSFDRVVDEQYF	TGTGCCAGCAGTTTTGACAGGGTTGTCGACGAGCAGTACTTC
-	TRBV24-1	-	TRBJ1-1	CATSDTRGRSTEAFF	TGTGCCACCAGTGATACTAGGGGAAGGAGCACTGAAGCTTTCTTT
-	TRBV12-5	TRBD1	TRBJ1-4	CASGTDRWATNEKLFF	TGTGCTAGTGGTACGGACAGGTGGGCAACTAATGAAAAACTGTTTTTT
-	TRBV3-1/TRBV3-2	-	TRBJ1-1	CASSKGGAEAFF	TGTGCCAGCAGCAAAGGGGGGGCTGAAGCTTTCTTT
-	TRBV5-1	-	TRBJ1-1	CASSAGPNTEAFF	TGCGCCAGCAGCGCGGGACCGAACACTGAAGCTTTCTTT